The 20 T cell receptor beta chains listed next were all sequenced from one sample in a study of cytomegalovirus exposure and HLA in healthy donors. In the PCR, 60 Vbeta and 13 Jbeta primers were used. Sequencing used immunoSEQ multiplex PCR; TCRdb keeps in-frame clones, though not all of them. This sample has under 200,000 clones, with 75% to 80% found just once. Input material: PBMCs. The receptors derive from a woman in her twenties or thirties in good health and CMV-seropositive.

The V call is TRBV7-8, the J call TRBJ2-7, with D possibly TRBD1 on 5 matching bases. Germline V gene data show CDR1 as SGHVS and CDR2 as FQNEAQ. The CDR3 runs 14 residues. Trimming pared 7 bases from V and 3 bases from J, leaving 16 bases between. This CDR3 is CASNRQPPRYEQYF. The CDR3 region has the DNA TGTGCCAGCAACAGACAGCCACCCCGCTACGAGCAGTACTTC. Variable domain in full (rest from reference TRBV7-8 and TRBJ2-7): GAGVSQSPRYKVAKRGQDVALRCDPISGHVSLFWYQQALGQGPEFLTYFQNEAQLDKSGLPSDRFFAERPEGSVSTLKIQRTQQEDSAVYLCASNRQPPRYEQYFGPGTRLTVT.

The chain couples TRBV5-1 to TRBJ2-6; tentative D call: TRBD1 (7 bases). Per germline, CDR1 SGHRS and CDR2 YFSETQ. Trimming took off 4 bases at V and 4 bases at J, with 21 bases between the two ends. The CDR3 extends over 18 amino acids. As DNA, the CDR3 is TGCGCCAGCAGCCGCGGGGCAGGGGGTACAGGGGGGGCCAACGTCCTGACTTTC. It is translated as CASSRGAGGTGGANVLTF.

The rearrangement links TRBV9 to TRBJ2-1, with TRBD2 matching 7 bases. The CDR3 has 14 amino acids. The V segment lost 4 bases and the J segment 3 bases; nucleotides outside the gene matches: 4. CDR1 SGDLS and CDR2 YYNGEE come from the germline V gene. The CDR3 region is CASSPRTSYNEQFF. CDR3 DNA: TGTGCCAGCAGCCCCAGGACTAGCTACAATGAGCAGTTCTTC.

A few counts support this clone. The chain is built from TRBV6-1 and TRBJ1-1, with TRBD1 matching 8 bases. With 6 bases clipped from V and 8 bases from J, the junction kept 8 bases outside the gene matches. CDR1 is MNHNS, CDR2 SASEGT, per germline. The CDR3 is 13 residues long. The CDR3 DNA reads TGTGCCAGCAGCCCCGGGACAGGTGTCGAAGCTTTCTTT. It yields the protein CASSPGTGVEAFF.

The rearrangement uses TRBV5-6 and TRBJ2-1, with 13 bases aligning to TRBD2. CDR3 length: 16 amino acids. Per germline, CDR1 SGHDT and CDR2 YYEEEE. After removal of 2 bases from V and 6 bases from J, the junction contained 5 bases not matched to a gene. In nucleotides, the CDR3 is TGTGCCAGCAGCTTAGGACTAGCGGGAGTTGCCAATGAGCAGTTCTTC. Translated: CASSLGLAGVANEQFF.

CDR3 in DNA: TGTGCCAGCAGCGTAGTAGGGAATAAACAGGGGAGGAATCAGCCCCAGCATTTT. Its protein product is CASSVVGNKQGRNQPQHF. The chain recombines TRBV9 with TRBJ1-5; TRBD1 agrees at 7 bases. CDR1 SGDLS and CDR2 YYNGEE come from the germline V gene. CDR3 length: 18 residues. Unmatched junction bases numbered 13, after V lost 0 bases and J lost 4 bases. Full variable domain (rest looked up from reference TRBV9 and TRBJ1-5): DSGVTQTPKHLITATGQRVTLRCSPRSGDLSVYWYQQSLDQGLQFLIQYYNGEERAKGNILERFSAQQFPDLHSELNLSSLELGDSALYFCASSVVGNKQGRNQPQHFGDGTRLSIL.

The V gene is TRBV11-3, the J gene TRBJ2-1; TRBD1 might be the D (6 bases). Germline V gene data show CDR1 as SGHNT and CDR2 as YENEEA. The CDR3 extends over 18 amino acids. Trimming stripped 5 bases from V and 7 bases from J, with 27 bases between. The CDR3 DNA sequence: TGTGCCAGCAGCCCCCCCCGAGTAGGGGGATTATGGTGGAATGAGCAGTTCTTC. This translates into CASSPPRVGGLWWNEQFF.

The chain employs TRBV6-5 and TRBJ1-3; D is uncertain. The CDR3 spans 13 residues. In germline, CDR1 is MNHEY, CDR2 SVGAGI. V was clipped by 8 bases and J by 0 bases, with 8 bases between them. The CDR3: CASGSFSGNTIYF. CDR3 nucleotides: TGTGCCAGCGGGAGCTTCTCTGGAAACACCATATATTTT.

V gene TRBV19 combines with J gene TRBJ1-4; D may be TRBD1 (5 bases). The CDR3 extends over 16 amino acids. V lost 1 base, J lost 3 bases, and 12 bases lay in between. The germline gives CDR1 LNHDA, CDR2 SQIVND (reference sequence). CDR3 residues: CASSIVGWGANEKLFF. CDR3 nucleotides: TGTGCCAGTAGTATAGTTGGTTGGGGGGCTAATGAAAAACTGTTTTTT.

This clone came up once. V usage is TRBV7-9 and J usage is TRBJ2-5; D is possibly TRBD1 (6 bases). Germline V gene sequence: CDR1 SEHNR, CDR2 FQNEAQ (reference sequence). V was clipped by 5 bases and J by 5 bases, with 18 bases between them. This CDR3 spans 15 amino acids. The CDR3 region is CASSATYRDRETQYF. The CDR3 coding sequence is TGTGCCAGCAGCGCAACCTACAGGGATCGTGAGACCCAGTACTTC.

In this sample, this clone turned up once. The rearrangement uses TRBV4-1 and TRBJ2-7, with TRBD1 identical over 8 bases. CDR1 and CDR2 from the germline V gene are MGHRA and YSYEKL. The CDR3 totals 15 residues. Germline trimming cut 1 base from V and 2 bases from J; bases unmatched to any gene: 4. In DNA form, the CDR3 reads TGCGCCAGCAGCCAAGCCCTGACAGGGGCCTACGAGCAGTACTTC. Encoded protein: CASSQALTGAYEQYF.

The chain joins TRBV6-1 to TRBJ2-2; D may be TRBD1 (5 bases). Trimming stripped 7 bases from V and 1 base from J, with 10 bases between. Germline CDR1 and CDR2: MNHNS and SASEGT. This CDR3 spans 14 amino acids. CDR3 DNA: TGTGCCAGCACTTATGACAGGAACACCGGGGAGCTGTTTTTT. Protein: CASTYDRNTGELFF.

The V gene is TRBV6-7, the J gene TRBJ2-7; D is unresolved. TRBV6-7 is assigned to the ORF class and has an uncertain function. V was trimmed by 2 bases and J by 6 bases, leaving 5 bases between them. There are 11 residues in the CDR3. The CDR3 region has the DNA TGTGCCAGCAGTTACCCGTGCGAGCAGTACTTC. As protein: CASSYPCEQYF.

This rearrangement joins TRBV9 to TRBJ1-2, with D perhaps TRBD1 (5 bases). The CDR3 is made up of 15 amino acids. CDR1 is SGDLS, CDR2 YYNGEE, per germline. The V and J ends lost 4 bases and 3 bases respectively, with 16 bases between them. The CDR3: CASSPRGDPDYGYTF. The CDR3 region has the DNA TGTGCCAGCAGCCCCCGGGGGGACCCGGACTATGGCTACACCTTC.

The rearrangement uses TRBV28 and TRBJ2-1; D not resolved. The V and J ends lost 7 bases and 9 bases respectively, with 10 bases between them. CDR3 length: 11 residues. Germline values: CDR1 MDHEN, CDR2 SYDVKM. The CDR3 region is CASTYSSEQFF. As DNA, the CDR3 is TGTGCCAGCACCTACTCTAGTGAGCAGTTCTTC.

The chain couples TRBV10-2 to TRBJ1-5; a possible D gene is TRBD1 (5 bases). This CDR3 is built from 18 residues. CDR1 WSHSY and CDR2 SAAADI come from the germline V gene. With 6 bases removed from V and 0 bases from J, the gap between germline ends came to 21 bases. The CDR3 sequence: CASSATLPGGYSNQPQHF. CDR3 DNA: TGCGCCAGCAGCGCCACACTACCTGGGGGGTATAGCAATCAGCCCCAGCATTTT.

The chain combines TRBV5-4 with TRBJ2-5; TRBD1 aligns across 11 bases. The CDR3 sequence is 16 residues long. The ends lost 0 bases at V and 2 bases at J; junction bases unmatched: 3. Germline-derived CDR1 and CDR2 are SGHNT and YYREEE (reference sequence). CDR3 sequence: CASSLGDRGIQETQYF. In DNA form, the CDR3 reads TGTGCCAGCAGCTTGGGGGACAGGGGGATTCAAGAGACCCAGTACTTC. Together with reference TRBV5-4 and TRBJ2-5, the CDR3 gives the full variable domain: ETGVTQSPTHLIKTRGQQVTLRCSSQSGHNTVSWYQQALGQGPQFIFQYYREEENGRGNFPPRFSGLQFPNYSSELNVNALELDDSALYLCASSLGDRGIQETQYFGPGTRLLVL.

The V and J genes are TRBV7-2 and TRBJ2-7, with unresolved D. Germline values: CDR1 SGHTA, CDR2 FQGNSA. CDR3 length: 13 amino acids. Trimming left V 3 bases short and J 4 bases short, with 10 bases between. The CDR3 loop is CASSFSRGYEQYF. The CDR3 DNA follows: TGTGCCAGCAGCTTCAGTCGTGGTTACGAGCAGTACTTC.

The genes are TRBV28 and TRBJ1-2, with TRBD1 matching 7 bases. CDR1 and CDR2 from the germline V gene are MDHEN and SYDVKM. The length of the CDR3 is 13 residues. J lost 3 bases, V lost 4 bases, and 2 bases had no gene match. The CDR3 coding sequence is TGTGCCAGCAGTTACACAGGGGACTATGGCTACACCTTC. This translates into CASSYTGDYGYTF.

This clone has just a few counts. The chain links TRBV14 to TRBJ2-7; 9 positions agree with TRBD1. Trimming removed 6 bases from V and 0 bases from J; junction bases left unmatched: 6. Per the germline V gene, CDR1 is SGHDN and CDR2 is FVKESK. CDR3 size: 15 residues. The CDR3 DNA sequence: TGTGCCAGCAGTACCAAACAGGGGGCCTCCTACGAGCAGTACTTC. The encoded protein is CASSTKQGASYEQYF.